The present entry profiles one T cell receptor (beta chain) with its context. Its antigen is unknown. A multiplex PCR was run with 60 Vbeta primers and 13 Jbeta primers. Sequencing was performed with immunoSEQ multiplex PCR; in TCRdb, only in-frame clones are kept and a portion is missing. Of fewer than 200,000 clones in the sample, roughly 80% are singletons; the top ten hold 1.7%. This sample was included in a study of cytomegalovirus exposure and HLA in healthy donors. Study results and caveats: Only CMV serostatus was available as immune exposure information. Prior analysis indicated that the majority of TCR beta V segments exhibited productivity approximately 87% or approximately 30% of the time. TRBV6-2, TRBV6-3 and other indistinguishable V segments were excluded.

The CDR3 length is 19 residues. CDR1 and CDR2 (germline): SGHAT, FQNNGV. Trimming cost V 1 base and J 5 bases, with 24 bases left between them. The origin of this receptor is a woman between 18 and 29 years old in good health and CMV-seronegative. Input material: PBMCs. The V and J genes are TRBV11-2 and TRBJ2-1; D perhaps matches TRBD2 (5 bases). The CDR3 DNA sequence: TGTGCCAGCAGCTTAGGACCCCCGCTAGCCCGTCTAGAGCACAATGAGCAGTTCTTC. Protein sequence: CASSLGPPLARLEHNEQFF.